This entry features one T cell receptor (beta chain) sequence. Profiling relied on immunoSEQ multiplex PCR, and the TCRdb table lists in-frame clones only, not all of them. The data hold tens of thousands of clones, with approximately 90% observed a single time. The data are from a study of OX40 agonist ivuxolimab in advanced cancers. Germline V gene sequence: CDR1 SNHLY, CDR2 FYNNEI. V shed 3 bases and J 7 bases; nucleotides not matched to a gene: 4. This CDR3 contains 14 residues. The genes are TRBV2 and TRBJ2-5, with 11 bases lining up with TRBD2. The sequenced sample was CD4+ or CD8+ T cells sorted from blood, obtained in a trial of the OX40 agonist ivuxolimab. The clonotype comes from an adult with an advanced solid tumor such as melanoma, head and neck, liver or kidney cancer. The CDR3 sequence is CASSDLGTSGTQYF. The CDR3, as DNA: TGTGCCAGCAGTGATTTAGGGACTAGCGGGACCCAGTACTTC.